These T cell receptor beta chains were read from a single sample in a study of a mutant IDH1 vaccine in newly diagnosed glioma. Here immunoSEQ multiplex PCR was the method, and the copy in TCRdb shows in-frame clones only, minus some. The data show over 35,000 clones, more than 85% seen once. These receptors are not linked to any known antigen. The material sequenced was PBMCs, taken from a glioma patient whose treatment included an IDH1 peptide vaccine. Every receptor here comes from a man aged 50 or older with glioma. The CDR3 runs from the conserved cysteine through the conserved F or W. The order of the fields is V gene, CDR3 length, D gene, clone size, J gene, CDR3 protein, CDR3 DNA. A D gene is named only where the DNA matches it firmly. Expanded clones get a size class; other rows say once, few or many, or leave the size out.

TRBV10-3	15	.	.	TRBJ1-5	CAISESGEDNQPQHF	TGTGCCATCAGTGAGTCAGGGGAGGACAATCAGCCCCAGCATTTT
TRBV5-4	15	.	.	TRBJ1-4	CASSRGKGGNEKLFF	TGTGCCAGCAGCCGCGGGAAGGGAGGGAATGAAAAACTGTTTTTT
TRBV9	15	.	.	TRBJ2-2	CASSVGRGGTGELFF	TGTGCCAGCAGCGTAGGAAGGGGAGGCACCGGGGAGCTGTTTTTT
TRBV29-1	15	.	.	TRBJ2-3	CSLGSRATSTDTQYF	TGCAGCCTCGGTAGTAGGGCAACCAGCACAGATACGCAGTATTTT
TRBV27	13	.	.	TRBJ2-2	CASSVAGAGELFF	TGTGCCAGCAGTGTCGCCGGAGCCGGGGAGCTGTTTTTT
TRBV27	15	.	.	TRBJ2-2	CASGLSGAGTGELFF	TGTGCCAGCGGCCTTTCGGGCGCGGGCACCGGGGAGCTGTTTTTT
TRBV5-1	13	.	once	TRBJ2-7	CASSLGGVYEQYF	TGCGCCAGCAGCCTAGGGGGAGTCTACGAGCAGTACTTC
TRBV4-3	16	.	.	TRBJ2-7	CASSQDYSKGSYEQYF	TGCGCCAGCAGCCAAGATTACAGTAAGGGATCCTACGAGCAGTACTTC
TRBV18	14	TRBD1	.	TRBJ1-1	CASSPGQAYTEAFF	TGTGCCAGCTCACCCGGACAGGCTTACACTGAAGCTTTCTTT
TRBV6-5	14	.	.	TRBJ1-1	CASSYLGRGTEAFF	TGTGCCAGCAGTTACTTGGGGCGAGGGACTGAAGCTTTCTTT
TRBV6-5	15	TRBD1	once	TRBJ1-2	CASSFQGAPNYGYTF	TGTGCCAGCAGTTTTCAGGGGGCTCCCAACTATGGCTACACCTTC
TRBV6-5	11	.	.	TRBJ2-5	CASTFQETQYF	TGTGCCAGCACCTTCCAAGAGACCCAGTACTTC
TRBV30	14	.	.	TRBJ1-1	CAWNSGQQNTEAFF	TGTGCCTGGAATTCTGGACAGCAGAACACTGAAGCTTTCTTT
TRBV19	14	TRBD1	.	TRBJ1-3	CASYDRGSGNTIYF	TGTGCCAGTTACGACAGGGGCTCTGGAAACACCATATATTTT
TRBV19	15	TRBD2	.	TRBJ2-7	CASRASGTSPYEQYF	TGTGCCAGTAGGGCTAGCGGGACCTCCCCCTACGAGCAGTACTTC
TRBV29-1	14	TRBD1	.	TRBJ2-7	CSVVKGQGVYEQYF	TGCAGCGTTGTTAAGGGACAGGGGGTCTACGAGCAGTACTTC
TRBV7-2	16	TRBD1	.	TRBJ2-4	CASSLGQGAAKNIQYF	TGTGCCAGCAGCTTAGGTCAGGGGGCAGCCAAAAACATTCAGTACTTC
TRBV15	12	.	once	TRBJ1-1	CATKTGFTEAFF	TGTGCCACCAAAACAGGATTTACTGAAGCTTTCTTT
TRBV2	12	.	.	TRBJ1-2	CASSRWAYGYTF	TGTGCCAGCTCGAGGTGGGCCTATGGCTACACCTTC
TRBV7-9	14	.	.	TRBJ2-7	CASSPQTVSYEQYF	TGTGCCAGCAGCCCCCAGACAGTCTCCTACGAGCAGTACTTC
TRBV7-8	16	TRBD1	.	TRBJ2-7	CASSGQGGTSYYEQYF	TGTGCCAGCAGCGGACAGGGTGGCACCTCTTACTACGAGCAGTACTTC
TRBV9	15	.	.	TRBJ1-1	CASSSQTEENTEAFF	TGTGCCAGCAGCTCTCAGACAGAAGAGAACACTGAAGCTTTCTTT
TRBV19	15	TRBD1	.	TRBJ2-2	CASRPQGAGAGELFF	TGTGCCAGTAGGCCACAGGGGGCTGGGGCCGGGGAGCTGTTTTTT
TRBV30	22	TRBD2	.	TRBJ2-1	CAWSVSYLGLAGPPGSYNEQFF	TGTGCCTGGAGTGTTAGCTATCTTGGACTAGCGGGGCCCCCCGGTTCCTACAATGAGCAGTTCTTC
TRBV4-2	15	TRBD2	.	TRBJ2-5	CASSQEQGGQETQYF	TGTGCCAGCAGCCAAGAGCAGGGAGGGCAAGAGACCCAGTACTTC
TRBV12-5	17	TRBD2	.	TRBJ2-5	CASGREGLAGVIETQYF	TGTGCTAGTGGTAGGGAGGGACTAGCGGGAGTTATAGAGACCCAGTACTTC
TRBV2	13	.	.	TRBJ1-2	CASREQGDYGYTF	TGTGCCAGCAGAGAACAGGGAGACTATGGCTACACCTTC
TRBV6-5	14	TRBD1	once	TRBJ1-2	CASSFDRALYGYTF	TGTGCCAGCAGTTTCGACAGGGCCTTATATGGCTACACCTTC
TRBV9	16	.	few	TRBJ1-1	CASSVAGWGARTEAFF	TGTGCCAGCAGCGTAGCGGGGTGGGGGGCACGCACTGAAGCTTTCTTT
TRBV29-1	13	.	.	TRBJ2-3	CSVVYTSTDTQYF	TGCAGCGTTGTCTACACCAGCACAGATACGCAGTATTTT
TRBV19	16	TRBD1	few	TRBJ1-6	CASRTSTTGSNSPLHF	TGTGCCAGTAGGACATCTACGACAGGGAGTAATTCACCCCTCCACTTT
TRBV18	14	TRBD1	.	TRBJ2-5	CASSPGTVGETQYF	TGTGCCAGCTCACCCGGGACAGTCGGGGAGACCCAGTACTTC
TRBV7-2	16	.	.	TRBJ2-7	CASSPSATPGPYEQYF	TGTGCCAGCAGTCCAAGCGCAACACCTGGCCCCTACGAGCAGTACTTC
TRBV7-3	13	.	.	TRBJ2-1	CASSSGNYNEQFF	TGTGCCAGCAGCTCCGGGAACTACAATGAGCAGTTCTTC
TRBV28	20	.	.	TRBJ1-5	CASSPISSWYRRSGAQPQHF	TGTGCCAGCAGTCCAATTTCCAGCTGGTATCGTCGGTCGGGCGCCCAGCCCCAGCATTTT
TRBV9	13	.	.	TRBJ2-5	CASNRGGGETQYF	TGTGCCAGCAACCGAGGGGGAGGGGAGACCCAGTACTTC
TRBV15	15	TRBD1	.	TRBJ1-6	CATSDRTGANSPLHF	TGTGCCACCAGCGACCGGACAGGGGCTAATTCACCCCTCCACTTT
TRBV5-1	15	.	.	TRBJ2-6	CASSPAYSGANVLTF	TGCGCCAGCAGCCCGGCCTATTCAGGGGCCAACGTCCTGACTTTC
TRBV5-6	13	.	.	TRBJ2-2	CASSLSRTGELFF	TGTGCCAGCAGCTTGTCACGGACCGGGGAGCTGTTTTTT
TRBV30	13	.	.	TRBJ2-7	CAWSYSKPYEQYF	TGTGCCTGGAGTTACAGCAAACCCTACGAGCAGTACTTC
TRBV6-1	15	TRBD2	.	TRBJ2-5	CASSEIAGGQETQYF	TGTGCCAGCAGTGAAATAGCGGGGGGCCAAGAGACCCAGTACTTC
TRBV30	12	.	.	TRBJ2-1	CAWGISRAEQFF	TGTGCCTGGGGGATTTCACGGGCTGAGCAGTTCTTC
TRBV19	15	.	.	TRBJ2-1	CASSIDRRATGEQFF	TGTGCCAGTAGTATAGATAGGCGTGCAACCGGTGAGCAGTTCTTC
TRBV6-1	14	.	.	TRBJ2-7	CASSERGEGGEQYF	TGTGCCAGCAGTGAAAGGGGCGAGGGGGGCGAGCAGTACTTC
TRBV4-1	16	.	few	TRBJ1-1	CASSHFKVRANTEAFF	TGCGCCAGCAGCCATTTCAAAGTTAGAGCGAACACTGAAGCTTTCTTT
TRBV5-6	15	TRBD2	once	TRBJ2-7	CASSPGLAGYYEQYF	TGTGCCAGCAGCCCAGGACTAGCGGGATATTACGAGCAGTACTTC
TRBV28	15	.	.	TRBJ1-4	CASRSPRDIVEKLFF	TGTGCCAGCAGATCCCCCCGGGACATTGTGGAAAAACTGTTTTTT
TRBV28	13	.	.	TRBJ2-3	CASSLSGTDTQYF	TGTGCCAGCAGTTTATCGGGTACAGATACGCAGTATTTT
TRBV11-3	13	.	.	TRBJ2-7	CASSAGPTYEQYF	TGTGCCAGCAGCGCGGGACCTACCTACGAGCAGTACTTC
TRBV4-3	14	.	.	TRBJ2-7	CASSQGPGEGEQYF	TGCGCCAGCAGCCAAGGTCCAGGGGAGGGCGAGCAGTACTTC
TRBV7-2	12	.	.	TRBJ2-3	CAAGHRKDTQYF	TGTGCCGCAGGGCACAGGAAAGATACGCAGTATTTT
TRBV14	17	.	.	TRBJ1-1	CASSQSLGAGGNTEAFF	TGTGCCAGCAGCCAATCTCTCGGCGCAGGTGGGAACACTGAAGCTTTCTTT
TRBV2	12	TRBD1	.	TRBJ1-1	CASRRGHTEAFF	TGTGCCAGCCGCAGGGGGCACACTGAAGCTTTCTTT
TRBV5-8	18	TRBD1	.	TRBJ2-6	CASSWWTGKLSGANVLTF	TGTGCCAGCAGCTGGTGGACAGGGAAATTGTCTGGGGCCAACGTCCTGACTTTC